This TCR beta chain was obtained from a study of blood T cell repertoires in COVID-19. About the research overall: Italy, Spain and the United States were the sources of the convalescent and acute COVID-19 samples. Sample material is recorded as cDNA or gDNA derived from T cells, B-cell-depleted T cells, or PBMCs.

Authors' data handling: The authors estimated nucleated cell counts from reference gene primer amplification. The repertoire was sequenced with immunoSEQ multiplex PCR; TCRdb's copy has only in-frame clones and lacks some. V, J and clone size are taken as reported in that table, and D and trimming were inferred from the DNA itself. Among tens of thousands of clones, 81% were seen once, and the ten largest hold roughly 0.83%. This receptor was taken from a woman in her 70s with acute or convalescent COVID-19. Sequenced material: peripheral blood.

The CDR3 DNA is TGTGCCATCAGGGACAGGGTGGATTCACCCCTCCACTTT. Its protein product is CAIRDRVDSPLHF. The chain employs TRBV10-3 and TRBJ1-6; TRBD1 aligns across 8 bases. The germline CDR1 and CDR2 sequences are ENHRY and SYGVKD. The V gene end was trimmed by 6 bases and the J gene end by 8 bases; junction bases not matched to a gene: 3. This CDR3 has 13 residues.